What follows describes a single T cell receptor beta chain. Its antigen is as yet unknown. Produced via immunoSEQ multiplex PCR; TCRdb's table is partial and in-frame only. Of about 140,000 clones listed, about 90% are singletons. The data derive from a study of T cell responses to AZD1222 COVID-19 vaccine. CDR1 is SGHTA, CDR2 FQGNSA, per germline. The CDR3 length is 14 residues. V was clipped by 1 base and J by 2 bases; unmatched bases: 1. Regarding the study as a whole: Nearly half of unique spike-specific TCRs reportedly avoided B.1.351 and B.1.1.7 mutated regions. Only five to seven AZD1222 recipients were seropositive at baseline. Among the donors, most were white British and more were female, and clonal diversity was possibly underestimated.

Researchers grouped second doses given at about 4 or about 12 weeks into one pool. The source is an adult who received the AZD1222 COVID-19 vaccine. The rearrangement joins TRBV7-2 to TRBJ1-2, with TRBD1 matching over 7 bases. Here the sequenced sample was peripheral blood, taken 28 days after the second AZD1222 dose. CDR3 amino acids: CASSLEGQNYGYTF. In nucleotides, the CDR3 is TGTGCCAGCAGCTTAGAGGGACAGAACTATGGCTACACCTTC.